Below, 2 T cell receptor beta chains from the same sample are listed, as sequenced in a study of T cell responses to AZD1222 COVID-19 vaccine (dated by TCRdb to about 2021). Library preparation used the immunoSEQ multiplex PCR assay. TCRdb holds this immuneACCESS table with in-frame rearrangements only. Some clones are missing; in checked studies, unresolved V genes explain under half, and the rest has no known cause. This sample gives 140,000 to 150,000 clones in total; around 90% of them show up just once. Roughly 1.7% of the sample belongs to the ten largest clones. The time point label, read with the paper, signifies: about 28 days (+/-7) after the second vaccine dose. Source: peripheral blood, taken 28 days after the second AZD1222 dose. Receptors originate from an adult who received the AZD1222 COVID-19 vaccine.

The rearrangement joins TRBV7-2 to TRBJ2-2, with 9 bases aligning to TRBD1. CDR3 length: 15 amino acids. Germline CDR1 and CDR2: SGHTA and FQGNSA. With V trimmed by 5 bases and J by 3 bases, 4 bases remained unmatched. The CDR3 region is CASSARTGDTGELFF. The DNA for the CDR3 is TGTGCCAGCAGCGCAAGGACAGGGGACACCGGGGAGCTGTTTTTT.

This clone is a singleton in its sample. This chain links TRBV7-8 with TRBJ1-4; 9 nucleotides agree with TRBD1. The germline V gene encodes CDR1 SGHVS and CDR2 FQNEAQ. The CDR3 runs 14 residues. J lost 5 bases, V lost 5 bases, and 3 bases had no gene match. In nucleotides, the CDR3 is TGTGCCAGCAGCCGAGGACAGGGGAATGAAAAACTGTTTTTT. Its translation is CASSRGQGNEKLFF.